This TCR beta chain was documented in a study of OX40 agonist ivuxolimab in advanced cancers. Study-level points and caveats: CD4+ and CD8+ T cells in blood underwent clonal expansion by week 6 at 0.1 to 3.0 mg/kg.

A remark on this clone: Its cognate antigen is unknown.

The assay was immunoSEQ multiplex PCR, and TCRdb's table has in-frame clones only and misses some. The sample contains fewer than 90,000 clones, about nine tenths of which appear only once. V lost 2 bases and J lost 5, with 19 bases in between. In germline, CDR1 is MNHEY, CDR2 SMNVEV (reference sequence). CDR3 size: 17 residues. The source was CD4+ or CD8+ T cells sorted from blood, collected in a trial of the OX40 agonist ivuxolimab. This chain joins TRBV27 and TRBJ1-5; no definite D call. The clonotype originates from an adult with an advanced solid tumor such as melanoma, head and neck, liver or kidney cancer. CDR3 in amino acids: CASSLRWLGSSYQPQHF. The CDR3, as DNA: TGTGCCAGCAGTTTAAGGTGGTTGGGGTCCTCTTATCAGCCCCAGCATTTT.